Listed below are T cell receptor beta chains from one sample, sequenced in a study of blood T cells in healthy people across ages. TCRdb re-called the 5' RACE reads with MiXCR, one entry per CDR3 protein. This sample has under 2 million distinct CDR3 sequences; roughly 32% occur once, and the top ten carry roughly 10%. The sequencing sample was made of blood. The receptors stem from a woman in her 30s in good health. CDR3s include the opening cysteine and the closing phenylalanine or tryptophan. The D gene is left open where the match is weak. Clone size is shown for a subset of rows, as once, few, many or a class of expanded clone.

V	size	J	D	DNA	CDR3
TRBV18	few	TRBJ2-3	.	TGTGCCAGCTCACCGACTTGGGGCACAGATACGCAGTATTTT	CASSPTWGTDTQYF
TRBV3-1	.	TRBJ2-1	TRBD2	TGTGCCAGCAGCGAGGCCGGGGGGGATGAGCAGTTCTTC	CASSEAGGDEQFF
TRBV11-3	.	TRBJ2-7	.	TGTGCCAGCAGTCACGAGGGTTCGGCCGAGCAGTACTTC	CASSHEGSAEQYF
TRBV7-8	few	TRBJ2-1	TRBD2	TGTGCCAGCACCCCATACGGCCTAGCGGACAATGAGCAGTTCTTC	CASTPYGLADNEQFF
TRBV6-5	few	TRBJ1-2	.	TGTGCCAGCAGTTACTCGGGCGGACACTCGAACTATGGCTACACCTTC	CASSYSGGHSNYGYTF
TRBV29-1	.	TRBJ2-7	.	TGCAGCGTTCTTGTAGGTGGGGCCTACGAGCAGTACTTC	CSVLVGGAYEQYF
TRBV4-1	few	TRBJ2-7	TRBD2	TGCGCCAGCAGCCAAGTCACTAGCGGGTACTACGAGCAGTACTTC	CASSQVTSGYYEQYF
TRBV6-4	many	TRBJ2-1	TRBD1	TGTGCCAGCAGTCTTAAACCGGGACAGGGGTACAATGAGCAGTTCTTC	CASSLKPGQGYNEQFF
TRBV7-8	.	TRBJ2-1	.	TGTGCCAGCAGCTTAGCCGGAGTCACCGGGATCCCACCCTACAATGAGCAGTTCTTC	CASSLAGVTGIPPYNEQFF
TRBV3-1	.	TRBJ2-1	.	TGTGCCAGCAGCCAAGATACCAGCGTCTCCTACAATGAGCAGTTCTTC	CASSQDTSVSYNEQFF
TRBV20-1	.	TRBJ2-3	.	TGCAGTGCTAGTGGTTCCGCAGATACGCAGTATTTT	CSASGSADTQYF
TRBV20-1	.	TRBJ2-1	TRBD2	TGCAGTGCTAGATGGGGGGGGGATGAGCAGTTCTTC	CSARWGGDEQFF
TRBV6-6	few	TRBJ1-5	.	TGTGCCAGCGGAGTTAATCAGCCCCAGCATTTT	CASGVNQPQHF
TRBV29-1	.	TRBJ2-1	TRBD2	TGCAGCGTTGAAGTAGCGGGAGGGTCCTACAATGAGCAGTTCTTC	CSVEVAGGSYNEQFF
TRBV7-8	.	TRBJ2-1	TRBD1	TGTGCCAGCAGCGGAAACAGGGGTTCCTACAATGAGCAGTTCTTC	CASSGNRGSYNEQFF
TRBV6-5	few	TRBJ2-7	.	TGTGCCAGCAGCCGACTGGATGCGAAGGGCGAGCAGTACTTC	CASSRLDAKGEQYF
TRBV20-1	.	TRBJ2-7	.	TGCAGTGCTTATACAGGGTGGGAACCACGCGAGCAGTACTTC	CSAYTGWEPREQYF
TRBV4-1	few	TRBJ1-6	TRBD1	TGCGCCAGCGCCCGGGACAGCCTGGATAATTCACCCCTCCACTTT	CASARDSLDNSPLHF
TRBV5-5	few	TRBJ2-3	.	TGTGCCAGCAGCTTGGGGGAGGGGGCCACAGATACGCAGTATTTT	CASSLGEGATDTQYF
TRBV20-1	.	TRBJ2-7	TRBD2	TGCAGTGCCCCCTTAGCGGGAGGTCACGAGCAGTACTTC	CSAPLAGGHEQYF
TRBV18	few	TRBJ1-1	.	TGTGCCAGCTCACCTGACCAAGAGAACACTGAAGCTTTCTTT	CASSPDQENTEAFF
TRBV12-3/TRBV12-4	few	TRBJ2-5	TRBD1	TGTGCCAGCAGCAGGGGGACGTTGGGGGAGACCCAGTACTTC	CASSRGTLGETQYF
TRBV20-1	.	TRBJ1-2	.	TGCAGTGCTAGGGGTCTGACCAGGGACCTATCCGGCTACACCTTC	CSARGLTRDLSGYTF
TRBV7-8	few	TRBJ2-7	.	TGTGCCAGCAGCTTAGACGAAATCTCCGAGCAGTACTTC	CASSLDEISEQYF
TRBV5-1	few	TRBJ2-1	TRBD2	TGCGCCGGCAGCCCGACTACCGGGACTACTGATAAGCAGTTCTTC	CAGSPTTGTTDKQFF
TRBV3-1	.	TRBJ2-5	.	TGTGCCAGCAGCCATGAACCGGGGCCATCGCGTGAGACCCAGTACTTC	CASSHEPGPSRETQYF
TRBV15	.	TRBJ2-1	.	TGTGCCACCAGCCCCGAGTGGGGGCTAGTAGATGGTGAGCAGTTCTTC	CATSPEWGLVDGEQFF
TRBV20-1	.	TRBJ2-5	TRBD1	TGCAGTGCGGGGTGGCCGGGACAGGGGCGAGAGACCCAGTACTTC	CSAGWPGQGRETQYF
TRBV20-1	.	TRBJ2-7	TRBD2	TGCAGTGCTTGGACTAGCGGGAGAAACTACGAGCAGTACTTC	CSAWTSGRNYEQYF
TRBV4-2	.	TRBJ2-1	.	TGTGCCAGCAGCCAAGCTATGCCTCTGGGGAATGAGCAGTTCTTC	CASSQAMPLGNEQFF
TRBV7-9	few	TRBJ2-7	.	TGTGCCAGCAGCTCCGAAGCCTACGAGCAGTACTTC	CASSSEAYEQYF
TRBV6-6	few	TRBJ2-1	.	TGTACCAGCAGTCCCCCAGAGGGGACCACGGAGCAGTTCTTC	CTSSPPEGTTEQFF
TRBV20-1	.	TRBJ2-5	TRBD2	TGCAGTGCTAGAACCGGACTAGCGGATTATGGAGAGACCCAGTACTTC	CSARTGLADYGETQYF
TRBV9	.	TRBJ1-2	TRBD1	TGTGCCAGCAGCGAAGGACAGGGTGAAGGCTACACCTTC	CASSEGQGEGYTF
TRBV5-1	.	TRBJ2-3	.	TGCGCCAGCAGATCCTGGGGGAGCACAGATACGCAGTATTTT	CASRSWGSTDTQYF
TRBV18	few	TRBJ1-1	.	TGTGCCAGCTTAGGAGGGACCATTGGCACTGAAGCTTTCTTT	CASLGGTIGTEAFF
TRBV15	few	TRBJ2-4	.	TGTGCCGCCTACCTTGGGGGCAACATTCAGTACTTC	CAAYLGGNIQYF
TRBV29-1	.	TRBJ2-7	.	TGCAGCGCCAAGGGGGGGGGCCCCCTCGAGCAGTACTTC	CSAKGGGPLEQYF
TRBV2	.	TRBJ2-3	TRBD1	TGTGCCAGCACCCCAGGACAGGGTCATACGCAGTATTTT	CASTPGQGHTQYF
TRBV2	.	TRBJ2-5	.	TGTGCCAGCGCGGATATGGCCCAAGAGACCCAGTACTTC	CASADMAQETQYF
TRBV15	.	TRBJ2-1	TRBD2	TGTGCCACCTGTGTCCCGGGACTAGCGGGGGGGATCTACAATGAGCAGTTCTTC	CATCVPGLAGGIYNEQFF
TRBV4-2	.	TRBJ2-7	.	TGTGCCAGCAGCCAAGAAGCCTGGAGGTCCTACGAGCAGTACTTC	CASSQEAWRSYEQYF
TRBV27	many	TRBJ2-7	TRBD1	TGTGCCAGCAGTTATCGCAGGGGGAACGAGCAGTACTTC	CASSYRRGNEQYF